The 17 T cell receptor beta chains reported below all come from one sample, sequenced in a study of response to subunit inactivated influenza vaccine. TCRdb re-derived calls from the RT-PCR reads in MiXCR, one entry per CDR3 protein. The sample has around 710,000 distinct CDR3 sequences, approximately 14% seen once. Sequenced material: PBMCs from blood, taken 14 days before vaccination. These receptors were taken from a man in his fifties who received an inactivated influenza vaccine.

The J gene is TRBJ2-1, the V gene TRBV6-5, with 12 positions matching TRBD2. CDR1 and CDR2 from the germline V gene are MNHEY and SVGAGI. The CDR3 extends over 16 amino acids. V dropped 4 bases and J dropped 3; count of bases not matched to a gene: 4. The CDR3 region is CASSSLAGGGYNEQFF. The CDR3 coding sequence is TGTGCCAGCAGTTCCCTAGCGGGAGGGGGCTACAATGAGCAGTTCTTC.

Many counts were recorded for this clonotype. CDR3 DNA sequence: TGCGCCAGCAGCTTGACGGCCCTGAACTACGAGCAGTACTTC. Protein: CASSLTALNYEQYF. The rearrangement joins TRBV5-1 to TRBJ2-7; D not certain. The germline gives CDR1 SGHRS, CDR2 YFSETQ. The length of the CDR3 is 14 residues. Trimming cost V 1 base and J 3 bases, with 11 bases left between them.

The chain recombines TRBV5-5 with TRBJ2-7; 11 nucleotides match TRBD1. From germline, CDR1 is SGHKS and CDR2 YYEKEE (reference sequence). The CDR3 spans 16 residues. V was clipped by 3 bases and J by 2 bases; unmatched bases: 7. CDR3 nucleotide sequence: TGTGCCAGCAGCTCCCGGGACAGGGGGTTTCCCTACGAGCAGTACTTC. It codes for CASSSRDRGFPYEQYF. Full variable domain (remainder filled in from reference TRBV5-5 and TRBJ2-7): DAGVTQSPTHLIKTRGQQVTLRCSPISGHKSVSWYQQVLGQGPQFIFQYYEKEERGRGNFPDRFSARQFPNYSSELNVNALLLGDSALYLCASSSRDRGFPYEQYFGPGTRLTVT.

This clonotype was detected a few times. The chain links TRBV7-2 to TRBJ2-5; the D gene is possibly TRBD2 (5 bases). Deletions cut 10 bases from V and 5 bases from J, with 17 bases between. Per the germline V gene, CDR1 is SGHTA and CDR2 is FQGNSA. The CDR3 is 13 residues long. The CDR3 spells CATSGTARETQYF. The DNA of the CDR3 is TGTGCCACCTCGGGAACGGCCCGGGAGACCCAGTACTTC.

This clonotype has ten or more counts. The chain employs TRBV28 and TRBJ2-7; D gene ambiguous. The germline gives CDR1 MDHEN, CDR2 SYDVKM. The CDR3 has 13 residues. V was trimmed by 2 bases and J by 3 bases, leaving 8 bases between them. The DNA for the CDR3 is TGTGCCAGCAGTTTAACCCAGAGCTACGAGCAGTACTTC. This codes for CASSLTQSYEQYF.

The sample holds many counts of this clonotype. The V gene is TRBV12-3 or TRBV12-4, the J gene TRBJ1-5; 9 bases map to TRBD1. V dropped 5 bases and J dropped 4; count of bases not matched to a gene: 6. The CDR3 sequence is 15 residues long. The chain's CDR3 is CASSQTGGRNQPQHF. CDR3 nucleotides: TGTGCCAGCAGTCAGACAGGGGGAAGGAATCAGCCCCAGCATTTT.

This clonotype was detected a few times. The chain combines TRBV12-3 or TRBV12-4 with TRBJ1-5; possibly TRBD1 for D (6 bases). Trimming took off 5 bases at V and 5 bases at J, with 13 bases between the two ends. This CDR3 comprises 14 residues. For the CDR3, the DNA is TGTGCCAGCAGTGTGACAGGCTTTTATCAGCCCCAGCATTTT. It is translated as CASSVTGFYQPQHF.

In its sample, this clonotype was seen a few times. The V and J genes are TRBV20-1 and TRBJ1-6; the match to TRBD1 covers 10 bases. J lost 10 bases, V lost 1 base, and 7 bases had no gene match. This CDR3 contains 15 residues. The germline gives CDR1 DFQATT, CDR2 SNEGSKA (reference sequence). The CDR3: CSARADRGRISPLHF. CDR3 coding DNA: TGCAGTGCTAGAGCCGACAGGGGGCGCATCTCACCCCTCCACTTT.

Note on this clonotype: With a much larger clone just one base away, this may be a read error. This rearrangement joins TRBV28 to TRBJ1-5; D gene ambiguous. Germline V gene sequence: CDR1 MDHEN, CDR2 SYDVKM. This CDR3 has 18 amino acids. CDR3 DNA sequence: TGTACCAGCAGTTTAAAACCCAAGTGGAGGAAACGGGATCAGCCCCAGCATTTT. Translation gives CTSSLKPKWRKRDQPQHF.

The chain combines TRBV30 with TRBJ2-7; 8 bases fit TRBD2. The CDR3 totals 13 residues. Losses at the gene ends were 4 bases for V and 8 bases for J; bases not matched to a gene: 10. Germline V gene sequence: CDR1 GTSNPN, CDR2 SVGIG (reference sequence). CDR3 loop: CAWTDTGGQQQYF. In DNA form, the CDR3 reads TGTGCCTGGACCGATACGGGGGGGCAACAGCAGTACTTC.

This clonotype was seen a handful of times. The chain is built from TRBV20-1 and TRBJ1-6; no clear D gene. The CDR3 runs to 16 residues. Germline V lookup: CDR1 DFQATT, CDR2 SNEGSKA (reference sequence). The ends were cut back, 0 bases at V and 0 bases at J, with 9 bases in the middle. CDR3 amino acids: CSAREGESSYNSPLHF. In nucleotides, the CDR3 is TGCAGTGCTAGAGAGGGCGAAAGCTCCTATAATTCACCCCTCCACTTT.

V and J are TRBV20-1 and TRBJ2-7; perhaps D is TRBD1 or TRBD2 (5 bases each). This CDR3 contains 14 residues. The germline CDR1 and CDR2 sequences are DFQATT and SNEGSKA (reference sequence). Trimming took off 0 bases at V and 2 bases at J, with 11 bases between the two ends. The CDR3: CSAREPGRPYEQYF. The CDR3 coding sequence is TGCAGTGCTAGAGAACCGGGACGGCCCTACGAGCAGTACTTC.

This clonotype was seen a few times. CDR3 in amino acids: CASSLVGRVEAFF. CDR3 bases: TGTGCCAGCAGCTTGGTGGGGAGGGTTGAAGCTTTCTTT. This rearrangement joins TRBV5-6 to TRBJ1-1; no firm D call. Germline values: CDR1 SGHDT, CDR2 YYEEEE. The CDR3 extends over 13 amino acids. V was pared by 0 bases and J by 7 bases, with 10 bases between.

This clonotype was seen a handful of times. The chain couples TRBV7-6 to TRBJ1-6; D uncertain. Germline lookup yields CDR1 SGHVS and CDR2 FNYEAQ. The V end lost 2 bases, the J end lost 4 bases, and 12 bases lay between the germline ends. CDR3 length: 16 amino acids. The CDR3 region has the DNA TGTGCCAGCAGCTTAACCCGGGCAGATTATAATTCACCCCTCCACTTT. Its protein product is CASSLTRADYNSPLHF.

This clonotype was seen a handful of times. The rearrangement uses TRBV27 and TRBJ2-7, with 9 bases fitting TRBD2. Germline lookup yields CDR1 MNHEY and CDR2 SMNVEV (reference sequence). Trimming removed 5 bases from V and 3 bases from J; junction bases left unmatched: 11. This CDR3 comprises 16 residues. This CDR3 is CASSPLVGLAFYEQYF. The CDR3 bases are TGTGCCAGCAGTCCCCTCGTGGGACTAGCTTTCTACGAGCAGTACTTC.

This CDR3 is CASSFVTANQPQHF. The CDR3 region has the DNA TGTGCCAGCAGTTTCGTGACGGCCAATCAGCCCCAGCATTTT. The chain recombines TRBV28 with TRBJ1-5; D is unclear. Trimming stripped 3 bases from V and 3 bases from J, with 9 bases between. This CDR3 comprises 14 residues. The V gene's germline CDR1 is MDHEN and CDR2 SYDVKM.

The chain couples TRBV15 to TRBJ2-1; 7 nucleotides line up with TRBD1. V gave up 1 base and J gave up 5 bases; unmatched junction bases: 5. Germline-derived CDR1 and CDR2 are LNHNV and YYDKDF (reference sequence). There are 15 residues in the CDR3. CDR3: CATSRGRQGDNEQFF. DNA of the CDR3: TGTGCCACCAGCAGAGGTCGACAGGGAGACAATGAGCAGTTCTTC.